A selection of T cell receptor beta chains follows, all from one sample in a study of response to subunit inactivated influenza vaccine. TCRdb re-analysed the RT-PCR reads in MiXCR, keeping a single row per CDR3 protein. The sample consists of 700,000 to 900,000 distinct CDR3 sequences, 20% to 25% of them appearing once. Sequences were derived from PBMCs from blood, sampled about 5 days after vaccination. The receptors here all came from a man in his forties or fifties who received an inactivated influenza vaccine. CDR3s include the opening cysteine and the closing phenylalanine or tryptophan. D genes are given only for firm matches. Not all rows give a size; the values are once, few, many and, for expanded clones, a class.

j_call d_call v_call clone_size cdr3_aa cdr3_nt
TRBJ1-1 TRBD1 TRBV3-1 NA CASTGQGGKGTEAFF TGTGCCAGCACCGGACAGGGGGGCAAAGGCACTGAAGCTTTCTTT
TRBJ2-1 NA TRBV5-5 NA CASSLGWDPSYNEQFF TGTGCCAGCAGCTTGGGATGGGACCCCTCCTACAATGAGCAGTTCTTC
TRBJ2-7 TRBD2 TRBV30 NA CACSGIISYEQYF TGTGCCTGCAGCGGGATCATCTCCTACGAGCAGTACTTC
TRBJ1-2 NA TRBV12-3/TRBV12-4 few CASSIGQYGYTF TGTGCCAGCAGTATCGGACAGTATGGCTACACCTTC
TRBJ1-1 NA TRBV4-3 once CASSQDWHTEAFF TGCGCCAGCAGCCAAGATTGGCACACTGAAGCTTTCTTT
TRBJ2-1 TRBD2 TRBV20-1 NA CSAPNVLAAYNEQFF TGCAGTGCACCGAATGTCCTAGCGGCCTACAATGAGCAGTTCTTC
TRBJ2-1 TRBD2 TRBV6-2/TRBV6-3 few CASSLAGPPYNEQFF TGTGCCAGCAGTCTAGCGGGCCCCCCCTACAATGAGCAGTTCTTC
TRBJ1-1 NA TRBV6-2/TRBV6-3 NA CASSLNRVRTEAFF TGTGCCAGCAGTTTAAACAGGGTAAGGACTGAAGCTTTCTTT
TRBJ2-7 NA TRBV18 few CASSPPAAGYEQYF TGTGCCAGCTCACCACCTGCAGCGGGCTACGAGCAGTACTTC
TRBJ2-1 NA TRBV20-1 NA CSARGPWGPYNEQFF TGCAGTGCTAGGGGCCCGTGGGGCCCCTACAATGAGCAGTTCTTC
TRBJ2-3 NA TRBV9 NA CASSVLVTDTQYF TGTGCCAGCAGCGTCCTTGTCACAGATACGCAGTATTTT
TRBJ2-2 NA TRBV20-1 NA CSGARNTGELFF TGCAGTGGGGCACGGAACACCGGGGAGCTGTTTTTT
TRBJ2-1 TRBD1 TRBV15 few CATSRAGTGLSLVEQFF TGTGCCACCAGCAGAGCTGGGACAGGCCTTTCGTTAGTTGAGCAGTTCTTC
TRBJ2-1 TRBD2 TRBV7-8 few CASSLAYIAGGSNEQFF TGTGCCAGCAGCTTAGCGTATATAGCGGGAGGTAGTAATGAGCAGTTCTTC
TRBJ2-6 NA TRBV7-9 NA CASRRDRDFSGANVLTF TGTGCCAGCAGGCGGGACAGAGACTTCTCTGGGGCCAACGTCCTGACTTTC
TRBJ2-5 NA TRBV4-1 few CASSQALRGSQETQYF TGCGCCAGCAGCCAAGCCCTAAGGGGCAGTCAAGAGACCCAGTACTTC
TRBJ2-7 NA TRBV5-1 NA CASSFDSFSYEQYF TGCGCCAGCAGCTTTGACAGTTTCTCCTACGAGCAGTACTTC
TRBJ2-7 TRBD1 TRBV5-1 NA CASSRQGGGEEQYF TGCGCCAGCAGCCGACAGGGGGGAGGAGAAGAGCAGTACTTC
TRBJ1-4 NA TRBV6-5 few CASSYWGGTANEKLFF TGTGCCAGCAGTTATTGGGGGGGGACGGCTAATGAAAAACTGTTTTTT
TRBJ1-3 TRBD1 TRBV14 NA CASSQEDRGNTIYF TGTGCCAGCAGCCAAGAAGACAGGGGGAACACCATATATTTT
TRBJ2-5 TRBD1 TRBV6-4 NA CASSSVRTGRTETQYF TGTGCCAGCAGTAGCGTACGGACAGGACGTACGGAGACCCAGTACTTC
TRBJ1-4 NA TRBV20-1 NA CSAPYIATNEKLFF TGCAGTGCGCCCTACATAGCAACTAATGAAAAACTGTTTTTT
TRBJ2-1 NA TRBV6-2/TRBV6-3 NA CATHKLRVATVVNEQFF TGTGCCACCCACAAACTTAGAGTCGCCACCGTAGTTAATGAGCAGTTCTTC
TRBJ1-4 NA TRBV12-3/TRBV12-4 NA CASRGQQNEKLFF TGTGCCAGCAGGGGGCAGCAGAATGAAAAACTGTTTTTT
TRBJ2-7 NA TRBV30 NA CAWSGTLRPYEQYF TGTGCCTGGAGCGGGACTCTGAGGCCCTACGAGCAGTACTTC
TRBJ2-1 NA TRBV18 NA CASSPRDSPSSYNEQFF TGTGCCAGCTCACCACGGGACTCCCCCAGCTCCTACAATGAGCAGTTCTTC
TRBJ2-1 TRBD2 TRBV5-1 NA CASSGGLADNEQFF TGCGCCAGCAGTGGCGGACTAGCGGACAATGAGCAGTTCTTC
TRBJ2-7 NA TRBV20-1 NA CSAKLVRGTYEQYF TGCAGTGCTAAGCTAGTAAGGGGAACCTACGAGCAGTACTTC
TRBJ1-5 NA TRBV6-2/TRBV6-3 many CASSYSGGTGQPQHF TGTGCCAGCAGTTACTCAGGGGGGACGGGTCAGCCCCAGCATTTT
TRBJ2-2 TRBD2 TRBV12-3/TRBV12-4 NA CASSQRLAGGAGELFF TGTGCCAGCAGTCAAAGACTAGCGGGGGGCGCTGGGGAGCTGTTTTTT
TRBJ2-7 NA TRBV7-9 few CASSSGTKEVTYEQYF TGTGCCAGCAGCTCCGGGACAAAGGAGGTTACCTACGAGCAGTACTTC
TRBJ1-6 NA TRBV7-2 NA CASSLGSSANSPLHF TGTGCCAGCAGCTTAGGTTCGTCAGCCAATTCACCCCTCCACTTT
TRBJ2-2 TRBD1 TRBV10-3 few CAIRGQGATGELFF TGTGCCATCAGAGGACAGGGGGCGACCGGGGAGCTGTTTTTT
TRBJ1-2 NA TRBV3-1 NA CASCQDTAGVYGYTF TGTGCCAGCTGCCAAGATACCGCAGGGGTCTATGGCTACACCTTC
TRBJ1-5 NA TRBV20-1 few CSARDPVGNSNQPQHF TGCAGTGCTAGAGATCCGGTCGGGAATAGCAATCAGCCCCAGCATTTT
TRBJ2-5 NA TRBV7-2 NA CASTQGLTYQETQYF TGTGCCAGCACCCAGGGATTGACGTACCAAGAGACCCAGTACTTC
TRBJ2-1 TRBD2 TRBV4-2 NA CASSRRLTSGEYNEQFF TGTGCCAGCAGCCGCCGTTTGACTAGCGGGGAATACAATGAGCAGTTCTTC
TRBJ2-7 TRBD2 TRBV9 few CASSVGIRTSGSGEQYF TGTGCCAGCAGCGTAGGCATCCGAACTAGCGGGTCGGGGGAGCAGTACTTC
TRBJ1-4 NA TRBV12-3/TRBV12-4 many CASSPSAFEKLFF TGTGCCAGCAGTCCCAGTGCTTTTGAAAAACTGTTTTTT
TRBJ2-1 NA TRBV12-3/TRBV12-4 NA CASTDGAGWYNEQFF TGTGCCAGCACCGATGGGGCCGGATGGTACAATGAGCAGTTCTTC
TRBJ2-3 NA TRBV5-6 NA CASSRESGTDTQYF TGTGCCAGCAGCCGGGAGAGCGGCACAGATACGCAGTATTTT
TRBJ1-1 TRBD1 TRBV20-1 NA CSAADGETGGGTEAFF TGCAGTGCTGCTGATGGCGAGACAGGGGGCGGCACTGAAGCTTTCTTT
TRBJ1-1 TRBD1 TRBV20-1 NA CSATDRGLNTEAFF TGCAGTGCTACTGACAGGGGATTGAACACTGAAGCTTTCTTT
TRBJ2-5 NA TRBV28 NA CASSGSRGRETQYF TGTGCCAGCAGTGGGAGCAGGGGACGAGAGACCCAGTACTTC
TRBJ2-1 NA TRBV5-1 NA CASSLIPGKGNEQFF TGCGCCAGCAGCTTGATCCCAGGGAAGGGCAATGAGCAGTTCTTC
TRBJ2-1 TRBD2 TRBV6-5 NA CASSYRPGTRGYNEQFF TGTGCCAGCAGTTACCGCCCCGGGACTAGGGGCTACAATGAGCAGTTCTTC
TRBJ2-1 TRBD2 TRBV20-1 NA CSASKFAAGNYNEQFF TGCAGTGCTAGTAAGTTTGCAGCGGGGAACTACAATGAGCAGTTCTTC
TRBJ2-7 NA TRBV20-1 few CSAPGVVFYEQYF TGCAGTGCCCCAGGGGTAGTTTTTTACGAGCAGTACTTC
TRBJ2-7 NA TRBV4-2 few CASSQSGVLYEQYF TGTGCCAGCAGCCAAAGTGGGGTCCTCTACGAGCAGTACTTC
TRBJ2-5 NA TRBV20-1 few CSASVLAGETQYF TGCAGTGCTAGCGTACTCGCCGGGGAGACCCAGTACTTC
TRBJ2-7 TRBD2 TRBV7-2 NA CASSTQRESYEQYF TGTGCCAGCAGCACTCAGCGGGAGAGCTACGAGCAGTACTTC
TRBJ2-7 NA TRBV6-1 NA CASTVRGSPSYEQYF TGTGCCAGCACCGTTAGAGGAAGTCCTAGCTACGAGCAGTACTTC
TRBJ2-7 NA TRBV7-2 NA CASRIGGNSVEQYF TGTGCCAGCAGAATAGGCGGGAATTCGGTCGAGCAGTACTTC
TRBJ1-1 NA TRBV30 few CAWRPFHQGLVNTEAFF TGTGCCTGGAGACCCTTTCACCAGGGTTTGGTAAACACTGAAGCTTTCTTT
TRBJ2-1 TRBD2 TRBV15 few CATSRRTSGTSNEQFF TGTGCCACCAGCAGACGGACTAGCGGAACGTCTAATGAGCAGTTCTTC
TRBJ2-4 TRBD1 TRBV12-3/TRBV12-4 NA CASSPGQGGLLAKNIQYF TGTGCCAGCAGTCCGGGACAGGGGGGATTATTAGCCAAAAACATTCAGTACTTC
TRBJ1-1 NA TRBV4-2 NA CASSQVTGLNTEAFF TGTGCCAGCAGCCAAGTAACAGGGTTGAACACTGAAGCTTTCTTT